This T cell receptor (beta chain) was found in a study of beta chain features in type 1 diabetes. Study-wide results and limits: It was among patients, rather than healthy donors, that naive, central memory and Treg TCRB repertoires appeared more similar.

Turning to this clone: Its antigen is still unknown.

The authors reverse transcribed all of the isolated RNA, so sequencing captured expressed TCRB transcripts. Clones were sequenced by immunoSEQ multiplex PCR, and TCRdb holds only the in-frame ones, with some missing. The table lists 900,000 or so clones, roughly a sixth of them singletons. This CDR3 is built from 15 residues. The germline V gene has CDR1 SGHRS and CDR2 YFSETQ. Trimming took 0 bases from V and 5 from J, leaving 12 bases between them. Specimen: naive CD4+ T cells from blood. This chain connects TRBV5-1 to TRBJ2-1; TRBD2 might be the D (6 bases). The source is a woman under 30 in good health. CDR3 sequence reads: CASSLVSGANNEQFF. DNA of the CDR3: TGCGCCAGCAGCTTGGTCTCGGGAGCTAACAATGAGCAGTTCTTC.